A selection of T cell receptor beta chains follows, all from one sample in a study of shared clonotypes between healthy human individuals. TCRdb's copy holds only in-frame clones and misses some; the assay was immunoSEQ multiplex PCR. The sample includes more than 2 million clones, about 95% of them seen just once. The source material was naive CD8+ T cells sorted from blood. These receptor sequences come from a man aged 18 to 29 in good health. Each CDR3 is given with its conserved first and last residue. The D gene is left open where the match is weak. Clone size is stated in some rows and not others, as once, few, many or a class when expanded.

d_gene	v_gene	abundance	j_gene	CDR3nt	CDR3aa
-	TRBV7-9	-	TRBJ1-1	TGTGCCAGCAGCTTAAAAACAATTTACGGGGTCGGCACTGAAGCTTTCTTT	CASSLKTIYGVGTEAFF
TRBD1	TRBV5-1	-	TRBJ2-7	TGCGCCAGCAGCTTGGTTGGCAGGGGGCCGGACGAGCAGTACTTC	CASSLVGRGPDEQYF
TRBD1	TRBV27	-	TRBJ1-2	TGTGCCAGCAGTCCAACAGGGGACTATGGCTACACCTTC	CASSPTGDYGYTF
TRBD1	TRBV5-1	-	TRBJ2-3	TGCGCCAGCAGCTTCCGGGACAGGGGGCGAGATACGCAGTATTTT	CASSFRDRGRDTQYF
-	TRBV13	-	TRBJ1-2	TGTGCCAGCAGCCCCGACAGGACTCCGTATGGCTACACCTTC	CASSPDRTPYGYTF
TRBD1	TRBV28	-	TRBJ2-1	TGTGCCAGCAGTTCCCGGACAGGGGTCAATGAGCAGTTCTTC	CASSSRTGVNEQFF
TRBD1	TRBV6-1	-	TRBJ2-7	TGTGCCAGCAGTGAAGATAGGACAGGGAACGGCGAGCAGTACTTC	CASSEDRTGNGEQYF
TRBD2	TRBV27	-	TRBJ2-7	TGTGCCAGCAGTTTGACTAGCGGGAGGATCGAGCAGTACTTC	CASSLTSGRIEQYF
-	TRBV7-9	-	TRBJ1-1	TGTGCCAGCAGCTTATTTAGGTTGGACACTGAAGCTTTCTTT	CASSLFRLDTEAFF
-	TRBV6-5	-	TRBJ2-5	TGTGCCAGCAGACAGGATAGCTGGGAGACCCAGTACTTC	CASRQDSWETQYF
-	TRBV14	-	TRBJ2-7	TGTGCCAGCAGCCTTACGCCAGGGACCGCTGTCGGGCAGTACTTC	CASSLTPGTAVGQYF
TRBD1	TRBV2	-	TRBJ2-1	TGTGCCAGCAGTGCGGCGGGGACAGGACACTCCTACAATGAGCAGTTCTTC	CASSAAGTGHSYNEQFF
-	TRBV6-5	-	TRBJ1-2	TGTGCCAGCAGTTACTCGGATGAGAACTATGGCTACACCTTC	CASSYSDENYGYTF
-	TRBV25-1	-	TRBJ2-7	TGTGTTACGTCGGCAGGGATTGACGAGCAGTACTTC	CVTSAGIDEQYF
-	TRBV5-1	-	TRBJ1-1	TGCGCCAGCAGCTTGGATGGGGTGGCGGCTGAAGCTTTCTTT	CASSLDGVAAEAFF
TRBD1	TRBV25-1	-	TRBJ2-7	TGTGCCAGCAGTGGAGGACAGGGGGCGCGTGAGCAGTACTTC	CASSGGQGAREQYF
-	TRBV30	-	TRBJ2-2	TGTGCCTGGAGTGTACTGTTTCTGCGGGAGCTGTTTTTT	CAWSVLFLRELFF
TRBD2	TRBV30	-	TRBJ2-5	TGTGCCTGGACCGGACTAGAAGAGACCCAGTACTTC	CAWTGLEETQYF
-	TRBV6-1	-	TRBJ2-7	TGTGCCAGCAGTGAAGCGCACGGGTCCTACGAGCAGTACTTC	CASSEAHGSYEQYF
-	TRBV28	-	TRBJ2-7	TGTGCCAGCAGCCTTGGCCGGGGGTCCTACGAGCAGTACTTC	CASSLGRGSYEQYF
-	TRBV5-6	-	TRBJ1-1	TGTGCCAGCAGTTGGGTGGGCAGGCGCCCTGAAGCTTTCTTT	CASSWVGRRPEAFF
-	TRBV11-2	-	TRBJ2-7	TGTGCCAGCAGCTCCTTCGGCGACAGGTCAGCCTACGAGCAGTACTTC	CASSSFGDRSAYEQYF
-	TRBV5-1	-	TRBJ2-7	TGCGCCAGTTCTCCGGGGGACGAGCAGTACTTC	CASSPGDEQYF
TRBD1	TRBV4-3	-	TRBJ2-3	TGCGCCAGCAGCCAGGGGACAGGGTTGACAGATACGCAGTATTTT	CASSQGTGLTDTQYF
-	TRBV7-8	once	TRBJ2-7	TGTGCCAGCAGCTTAGACATCCCGGCGGTCCGGTACGAGCAGTACTTC	CASSLDIPAVRYEQYF
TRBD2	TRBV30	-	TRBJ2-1	TGTGCCTGGAGTGTGGGGCTAGCGGGAGAAGAGTTCTTC	CAWSVGLAGEEFF
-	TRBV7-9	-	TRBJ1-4	TGTGCCAGCAGCTTCGGCCCAGGGACCGTAGGAGGGGAAAAACTGTTTTTT	CASSFGPGTVGGEKLFF
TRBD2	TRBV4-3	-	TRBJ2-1	TGCGCCAGCAGCCGCCCCCTAGCGGGAGGGGTTGAGCAGTTCTTC	CASSRPLAGGVEQFF
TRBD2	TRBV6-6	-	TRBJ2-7	TGTGCCAGCAGACACCGCAGGGAGGGTTGGTTCGAGCAGTACTTC	CASRHRREGWFEQYF
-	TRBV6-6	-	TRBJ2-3	TGTGCCAGCAGTTACGGTTCCAAGGAAAGCACAGATACGCAGTATTTT	CASSYGSKESTDTQYF
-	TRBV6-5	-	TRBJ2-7	TGTGCCAGCAGTTACTCTGAAGAGTACGAGCAGTACTTC	CASSYSEEYEQYF
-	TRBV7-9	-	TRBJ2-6	TGTGCCAGCAGCTTACCCAAAGGGGAATCTGGGGCCAACGTCCTGACTTTC	CASSLPKGESGANVLTF
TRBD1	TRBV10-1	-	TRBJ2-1	TGCGCCAGCAGTGAGTTGGCCCGGACAGGGGAGGCTGGTGAGCAGTTCTTC	CASSELARTGEAGEQFF
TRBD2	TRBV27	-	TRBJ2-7	TGTGCCAGCAGTCCCCGGGGCGGGAGTTTCCACGAGCAGTACTTC	CASSPRGGSFHEQYF
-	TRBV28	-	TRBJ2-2	TGTGCCAGCAGTTTACAGGGGAGCACCGGGGAGCTGTTTTTT	CASSLQGSTGELFF
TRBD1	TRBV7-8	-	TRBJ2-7	TGTGCCAGCAGCTTAGTGGGGGGACAGGGCGCCTACGAGCAGTACTTC	CASSLVGGQGAYEQYF
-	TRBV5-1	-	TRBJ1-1	TGCGCCAGCAGCTTGGGTATGGGGGAGACTGAAGCTTTCTTT	CASSLGMGETEAFF
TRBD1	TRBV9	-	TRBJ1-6	TGTGCCAGCAGCGCGGACAGGGCGATTTATAATTCACCCCTCCACTTT	CASSADRAIYNSPLHF
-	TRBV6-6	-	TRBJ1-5	TGTGCCAGCAGTTCAAGGGAGTGGGAGCCCCAGCATTTT	CASSSREWEPQHF
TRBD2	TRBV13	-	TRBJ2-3	TGTGCCAGCAGCCAAGGACTAGCGGGGGTCACAGATACGCAGTATTTT	CASSQGLAGVTDTQYF
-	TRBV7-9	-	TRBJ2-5	TGTGCCAGCCAAGACAGAGAGACCCAGTACTTC	CASQDRETQYF
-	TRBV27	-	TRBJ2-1	TGTGCCAGCCGACTGACGGGGGCAGTTAACAATGAGCAGTTCTTC	CASRLTGAVNNEQFF
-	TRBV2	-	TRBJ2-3	TGTGCCAGCAGTGGTCCAGATACGCAGTATTTT	CASSGPDTQYF
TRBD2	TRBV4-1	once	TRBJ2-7	TGCGCCAGCAGCCAAGACTTCGCGGGGGGGTACGAGCAGTACTTC	CASSQDFAGGYEQYF
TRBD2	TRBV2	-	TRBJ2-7	TGTGCCAGCGGAGTAGCGGGACCAAACGAGCAGTACTTC	CASGVAGPNEQYF
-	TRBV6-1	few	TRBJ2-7	TGTGCCAGCAGTGAAGAAGGGCGGGGCGGCGAGCAGTACTTC	CASSEEGRGGEQYF
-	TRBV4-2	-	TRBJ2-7	TGTGCCAGCAGCTTCCGGGTCCTTACCTACGAGCAGTACTTC	CASSFRVLTYEQYF
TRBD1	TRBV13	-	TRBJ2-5	TGTGCCAGCAGCGACTGGGGACAGGGGGCGGGTGAGACCCAGTACTTC	CASSDWGQGAGETQYF
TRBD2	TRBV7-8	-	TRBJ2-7	TGTGCCAGCAGCGAGGGACTAGCGGACTTCTACGAGCAGTACTTC	CASSEGLADFYEQYF
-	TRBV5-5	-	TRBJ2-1	TGTGCCAGCAGCCCGCCCATGACCGAGAGCTCCTACAATGAGCAGTTCTTC	CASSPPMTESSYNEQFF
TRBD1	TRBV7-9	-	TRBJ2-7	TGTGCCAGCAGCTCCCGACAGGGGCCCTCCTACGAGCAGTACTTC	CASSSRQGPSYEQYF
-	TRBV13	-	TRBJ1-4	TGTGCCAGCAGCTTAGTGGGAACTAATGAAAAACTGTTTTTT	CASSLVGTNEKLFF
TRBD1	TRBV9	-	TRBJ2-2	TGTGCCAGCAGCCCCCATGCGGGACAGGGATCCGGGGAGCTGTTTTTT	CASSPHAGQGSGELFF
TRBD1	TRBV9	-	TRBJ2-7	TGTGCCAGCAGCGCCGGGACAGGGGGATACGAGCAGTACTTC	CASSAGTGGYEQYF
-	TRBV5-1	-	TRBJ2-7	TGCGCCAGCAGTCCAGAAATCGACAGGAGCTCCTACGAGCAGTACTTC	CASSPEIDRSSYEQYF
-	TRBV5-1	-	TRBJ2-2	TGCGCCAGCAGCCCGGTGCAGGGAAACACCGGGGAGCTGTTTTTT	CASSPVQGNTGELFF
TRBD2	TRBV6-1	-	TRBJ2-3	TGTGCCAGCAACCCCCTAACGGGGGGTGTCGGTACGCAGTATTTT	CASNPLTGGVGTQYF
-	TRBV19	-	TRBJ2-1	TGTGCCAGTAGTATAGTTTGGGGAGACAATGAGCAGTTCTTC	CASSIVWGDNEQFF
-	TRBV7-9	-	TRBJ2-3	TGTGCCAGCAGCTTAGAGGCCTTTGGCTATACGCAGTATTTT	CASSLEAFGYTQYF